This T cell receptor (beta chain) was recorded in a study of blood T cells in healthy people across ages. A sample-barcoded 5' primer and a J-beta primer mix were used in a second PCR of roughly 6 to 11 cycles. From the 5' RACE reads, TCRdb called clonotypes with MiXCR, one entry per CDR3 protein. Of 630,000 or so distinct CDR3 sequences listed, roughly 31% were seen once; the top ten hold about 15%. As to this clonotype: An end of the junction differs from the germline gene, which may be a read error.

CDR3 length: 13 amino acids. In germline, CDR1 is SSHAT, CDR2 FNYEAQ (reference sequence). Sequencing input: blood. This sequence joins TRBV7-7 and TRBJ2-3; no clear D. The source is an elderly woman in good health. The CDR3 DNA reads TGTGCTAGCAGCCCCACGGTCACAGATACGCAGTATTTT. Residues: CASSPTVTDTQYF.